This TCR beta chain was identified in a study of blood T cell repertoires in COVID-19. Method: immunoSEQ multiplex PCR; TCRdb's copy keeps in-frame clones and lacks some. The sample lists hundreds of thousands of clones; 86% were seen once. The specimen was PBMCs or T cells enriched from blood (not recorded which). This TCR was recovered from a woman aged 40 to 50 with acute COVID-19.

The CDR3 loop is CASSSGGVKQYF. Written as DNA, the CDR3 is TGTGCCAGCAGCTCGGGGGGGGTGAAGCAGTACTTC. The V gene is TRBV11-3, the J gene TRBJ2-7; 8 nucleotides line up with TRBD2. Looked up from germline, CDR1 is SGHNT and CDR2 is YENEEA. The ends lost 4 bases at V and 8 bases at J; junction bases unmatched: 4. There are 12 residues in the CDR3. Filled out from reference TRBV11-3 and TRBJ2-7, the complete variable domain reads EAGVVQSPRYKIIEKKQPVAFWCNPISGHNTLYWYLQNLGQGPELLIRYENEEAVDDSQLPKDRFSAERLKGVDSTLKIQPAELGDSAVYLCASSSGGVKQYFGPGTRLTVT.